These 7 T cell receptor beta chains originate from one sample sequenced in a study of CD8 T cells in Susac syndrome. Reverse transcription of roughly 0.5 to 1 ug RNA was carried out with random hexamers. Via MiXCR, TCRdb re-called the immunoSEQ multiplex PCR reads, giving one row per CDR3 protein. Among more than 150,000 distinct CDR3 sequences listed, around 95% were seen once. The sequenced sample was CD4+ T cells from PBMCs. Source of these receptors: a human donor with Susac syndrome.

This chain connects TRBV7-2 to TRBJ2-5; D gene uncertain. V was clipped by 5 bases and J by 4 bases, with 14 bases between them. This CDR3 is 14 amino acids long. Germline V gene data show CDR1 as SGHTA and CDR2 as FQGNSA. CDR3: CASSLPLERETQYF. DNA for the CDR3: TGTGCCAGCAGCCTCCCATTAGAGAGAGAGACCCAGTACTTC.

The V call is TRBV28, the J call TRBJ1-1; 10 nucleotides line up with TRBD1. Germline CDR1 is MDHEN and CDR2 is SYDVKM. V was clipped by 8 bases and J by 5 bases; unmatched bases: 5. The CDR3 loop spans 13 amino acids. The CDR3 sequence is CASEPGQGTEAFF. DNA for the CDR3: TGTGCCAGCGAGCCGGGACAGGGGACTGAAGCTTTCTTT.

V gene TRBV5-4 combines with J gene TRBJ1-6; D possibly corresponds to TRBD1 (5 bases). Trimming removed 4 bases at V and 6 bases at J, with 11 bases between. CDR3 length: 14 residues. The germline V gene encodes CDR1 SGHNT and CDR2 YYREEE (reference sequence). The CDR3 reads CASSIDSANSPLHF. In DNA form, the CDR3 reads TGTGCCAGCAGCATTGACAGTGCTAATTCACCCCTCCACTTT.

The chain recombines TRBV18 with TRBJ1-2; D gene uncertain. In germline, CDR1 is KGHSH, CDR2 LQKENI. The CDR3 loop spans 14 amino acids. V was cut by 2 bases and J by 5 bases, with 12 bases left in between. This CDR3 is CASSPAETTYGYTF. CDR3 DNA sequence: TGTGCCAGCTCACCAGCAGAGACGACGTATGGCTACACCTTC.

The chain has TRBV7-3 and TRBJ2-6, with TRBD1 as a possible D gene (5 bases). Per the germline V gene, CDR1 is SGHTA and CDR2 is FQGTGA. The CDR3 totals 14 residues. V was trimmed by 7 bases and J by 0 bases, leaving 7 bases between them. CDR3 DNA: TGTGCCAGCAAAACAGGCTCTGGGGCCAACGTCCTGACTTTC. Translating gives CASKTGSGANVLTF.

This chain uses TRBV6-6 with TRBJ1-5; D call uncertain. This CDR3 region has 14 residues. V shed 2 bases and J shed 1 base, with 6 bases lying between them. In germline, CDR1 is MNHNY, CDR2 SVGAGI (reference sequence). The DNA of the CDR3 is TGTGCCAGCAGTTACGAGCAGAGCAATCAGCCCCAGCATTTT. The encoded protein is CASSYEQSNQPQHF.

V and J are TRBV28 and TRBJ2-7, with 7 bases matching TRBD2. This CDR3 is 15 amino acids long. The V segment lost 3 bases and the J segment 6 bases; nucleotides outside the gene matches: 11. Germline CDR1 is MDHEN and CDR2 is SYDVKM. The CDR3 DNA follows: TGTGCCAGCAGTTTGGATGGGAGGGCCTTGGCCGAGCAGTACTTC. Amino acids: CASSLDGRALAEQYF.